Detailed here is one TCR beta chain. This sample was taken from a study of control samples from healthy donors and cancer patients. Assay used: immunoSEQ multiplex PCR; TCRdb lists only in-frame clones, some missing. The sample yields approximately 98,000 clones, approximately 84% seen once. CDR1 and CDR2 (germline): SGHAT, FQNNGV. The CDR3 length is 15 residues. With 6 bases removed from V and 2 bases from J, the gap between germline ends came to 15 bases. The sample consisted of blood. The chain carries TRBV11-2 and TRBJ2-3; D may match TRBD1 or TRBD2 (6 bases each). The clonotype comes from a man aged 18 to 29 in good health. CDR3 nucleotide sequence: TGTGCCAGCAGTTGGGGGGCGGGATCCACAGATACGCAGTATTTT. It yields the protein CASSWGAGSTDTQYF.